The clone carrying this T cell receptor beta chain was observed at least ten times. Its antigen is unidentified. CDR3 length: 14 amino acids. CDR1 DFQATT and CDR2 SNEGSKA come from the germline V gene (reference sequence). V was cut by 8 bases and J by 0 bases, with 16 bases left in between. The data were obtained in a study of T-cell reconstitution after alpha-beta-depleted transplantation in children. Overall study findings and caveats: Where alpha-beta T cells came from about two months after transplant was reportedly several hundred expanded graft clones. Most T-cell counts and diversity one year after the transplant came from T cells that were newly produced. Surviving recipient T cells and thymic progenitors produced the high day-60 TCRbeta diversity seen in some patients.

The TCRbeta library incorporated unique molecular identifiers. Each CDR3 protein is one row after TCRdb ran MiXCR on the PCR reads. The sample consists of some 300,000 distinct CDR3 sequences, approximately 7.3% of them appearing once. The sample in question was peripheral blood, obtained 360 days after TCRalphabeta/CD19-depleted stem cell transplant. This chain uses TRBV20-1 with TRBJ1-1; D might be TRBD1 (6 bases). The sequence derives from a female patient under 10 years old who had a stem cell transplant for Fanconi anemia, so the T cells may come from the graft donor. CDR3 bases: TGCAGTTACAGCGGGGGCGGAGTGAACACTGAAGCTTTCTTT. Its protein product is CSYSGGGVNTEAFF.